Sequencing of this T cell receptor (beta chain) was carried out in a study of monozygotic twins with inflammatory bowel disease (dated by TCRdb to between 2018 and 2021). Regarding the complete study: In total, approximately 28 monozygotic twin pairs made up the full study: 19 Danish pairs, all IBD-discordant, plus nine German pairs, of which four were IBD-concordant and five were IBD-discordant. The search for disease-associated traits relied mainly on comparing, within discordant pairs, IBD patients with their genetically identical healthy co-twins. Each individual had, on average, about 151 000 unique TCRalpha sequences and 181 000 unique TCRbeta sequences available for analysis. Broader findings and caveats from the paper: Concordant and discordant twins showed no difference in repertoire similarity, possibly because of limited statistical power. Because patients were on differing immunosuppressive treatments, the repertoires may have picked up extra background noise and inter-individual variability. Different T cell subtypes could not be distinguished in the analysis. TCRbeta repertoire diversity, by inverse Simpson index, was decreased in IBD patients compared with their healthy co-twins. Fewer clonotypes were shared with other individuals by IBD patients than by healthy twins, most markedly in patients showing signs of disease activity. The results gave no support for a single strong signal or clonotype linked to IBD.

The method behind the library was 5' RACE. The input for every TCR library was around 4,000 ng of total RNA. For each sample, cDNA was synthesized in eight separate reactions using SMARTScribe reverse transcriptase. During cDNA synthesis, template switching introduced unique molecular identifiers that contained a 6-nucleotide sample barcode. Two nested PCRs of about 16 and 10 cycles amplified the TCRalpha and TCRbeta cDNA, and bead purification followed each PCR. Before amplification, cDNA was treated with uracil DNA-glycosylase and purified using the QIAquick PCR purification kit. The second PCR added Illumina TruSeq-compatible adapters along with sample-specific barcodes. TapeStation and Qubit were used to check library quality and concentration, and 5 to 6.5 ng of each library went into the pool. The pooled libraries were sequenced with 2 x 100 bp reads and custom sequencing primers on an Illumina HiSeq2500 single-index Rapid Run. In the paper's pipeline: MiGEC version 1.2.6 was used for UMI-based consensus assembly to correct PCR and sequencing errors. MiXCR version 2.1.1 handled V(D)J alignment, clonotype assembly and CDR3 extraction. Gene usage, clonotype sharing and MAIT/NKT TCR abundance were normalised by analysing the top 1000, 10 000 and 20 000 clonotypes per sample. Diversity was computed as the inverse Simpson index with the vegan R package after downsampling to 27 000 UMIs. Paired Mann-Whitney U tests on discordant twin pairs were used, with Benjamini-Hochberg multiple-testing correction. Reprocessed by TCRdb, the reads give a single entry per CDR3 protein sequence, without DNA. Clone size and V and J calls follow TCRdb, not the original study. This sample's clone table shows about 450,000 distinct CDR3 sequences. 2% to 3% of the sample lies in the top ten.

In regard to this clonotype: The antigen it binds to is not known.

A roughly 2.6 ml peripheral blood sample was drawn into PAXgene tubes per donor and stored at -80°C. Without T cell sorting, total RNA was isolated from whole blood using the PAXgene blood miRNA kit on an automated QIAcube. Deep TCRalpha and TCRbeta repertoire profiling with unique molecular barcoding was performed on peripheral blood of monozygotic twin pairs concordant or discordant for inflammatory bowel disease. Smoking habits were recorded for all twin pairs, and each individual was classified as a current, former or never smoker. The CDR3 measures 11 amino acids from cysteine to phenylalanine. No DNA is given. In the germline V gene, CDR1 corresponds to MGHRA and CDR2 to YSYEKL.

The sample comprised blood. The chain couples TRBV4-1 to TRBJ2-6; TCRdb picks TRBD1, but there is no DNA to check that call. This TCR was sampled from a human donor with ulcerative colitis or Crohn's disease, or a healthy co-twin of an affected twin (not recorded which). CDR3 protein: CASSHPGGMTF.